Included here is one T cell receptor beta chain sequence, with context. The data were taken from a study of blood T cell repertoires in COVID-19. About the study: Acute and convalescent COVID-19 specimens originated in the United States, Italy and Spain.

Sequencing was performed with immunoSEQ multiplex PCR; in TCRdb, only in-frame clones are kept and a portion is missing. In the table there are around 300,000 clones, 90% of which are singletons. Participants were aged about 18 to 100 years, lived in over 20 US areas, and enrolled virtually. Participants had their cohort set by participant-reported clinical history. Germline V lookup: CDR1 MNHEY, CDR2 SMNVEV (reference sequence). This CDR3 is 15 amino acids long. After removal of 6 bases from V and 6 bases from J, the junction contained 9 bases not matched to a gene. The TCR originated in a woman under 30 with acute COVID-19. The J gene is TRBJ2-1, the V gene TRBV27, with TRBD2 matching over 9 bases. The material sequenced was PBMCs or T cells enriched from blood (not recorded which). In DNA, the CDR3 is TGTGCCAGCAGCGTTAGGCGGGGGGGGGCCAATGAGCAGTTCTTC. Its protein product is CASSVRRGGANEQFF.